This TCR beta chain was identified during a study of T cell responses to AZD1222 COVID-19 vaccine. General study findings and limits: Just a handful of AZD1222 recipients were seropositive at baseline. Donors, mostly white British, included more females; clonal diversity was possibly underestimated. There were vaccine-associated CD4 TCRs across spike, dominant at 160-218 and 743-854.

Note on this clone: Its antigen is unidentified.

The germline V and J ends were trimmed by 5 bases and 5 bases, with 18 bases remaining between them. This CDR3 spans 16 amino acids. Germline V lookup: CDR1 SEHNR, CDR2 FQNEAQ (reference sequence). The table came from immunoSEQ multiplex PCR; TCRdb's copy has only in-frame clones and leaves some out. Of more than 130,000 clones listed, 90% are singletons. The chain is built from TRBV7-9 and TRBJ2-2; weak D call: TRBD1 (5 bases). This receptor was identified in an adult in good health. The source was peripheral blood, collected on day 0 of AZD1222 vaccination. CDR3 coding DNA: TGTGCCAGCAGCCTCCCGCAGGGCTTGGGGACCGGGGAGCTGTTTTTT. Residues: CASSLPQGLGTGELFF. Full variable domain (rest looked up from reference TRBV7-9 and TRBJ2-2): DTGVSQNPRHKITKRGQNVTFRCDPISEHNRLYWYRQTLGQGPEFLTYFQNEAQLEKSRLLSDRFSAERPKGSFSTLEIQRTEQGDSAMYLCASSLPQGLGTGELFFGEGSRLTVL.